One T cell receptor (beta chain) is described in this entry. Its antigen remains unidentified. Base quality data are lacking; no much larger clone is found one base away. The collaborating institutions used their own protocols to collect whole blood in K2EDTA tubes. For TCRbeta analysis, collaborators shipped samples as frozen whole blood, isolated PBMCs, or DNA extracted from either of those sample types. The immunoSEQ Assay, a bias-controlled multiplex PCR, was used to amplify TCRbeta CDR3 regions from genomic DNA. On the study's bioinformatics: Nucleated cell counts per sample were estimated from amplification of reference gene primers within the assay. To quantify the absolute abundance of each unique TCRbeta CDR3 rearrangement, sequence reads were collapsed and filtered. For each sample, productive Simpson clonality was calculated by taking the square root of Simpson's diversity index across productive rearrangements. TCRdb provides this immuneACCESS table in a form limited to in-frame rearrangements. Some clones are lacking; in checked studies, under half of them reflect an unresolved V gene, and why the rest are absent is not known. That table furnishes V, J and clone size, whereas the DNA furnished D and trimming. Recorded for this sample are 65,000 or so clones; almost 85% of them occurred a single time. The ten biggest clones cover roughly 3.5% of the sample.

This entry comes from a study of blood T cell repertoires in COVID-19 (dated by TCRdb to 2018 to 2021). Broadly, across the study: The collaborator samples originated in the United States, Italy and Spain and spanned the acute and convalescent phases of COVID-19. The material from the prospective study consisted of cDNA or gDNA derived from T cells, B-cell-depleted T cells, or PBMCs. The dataset comprised deeply sampled blood TCRbeta repertoires from subjects exposed to, actively infected with, or recovered from COVID-19. The repertoires were made available in a free public database intended to serve as a resource for research on the immune response to SARS-CoV-2. The samples were drawn from two sources: the first 160 participants of the ongoing ImmuneRACE study, and over 950 subjects contributed by 6 global collaborators. Sample metadata almost always included a de-identified subject ID, COVID-19 status, age in years and sex. Where available, HLA class I and class II types were taken from metadata supplied by the sample provider and were not determined by assay-based typing.

On the study overall, not on this receptor specifically: The quantity of clinical and demographic metadata differed by source and by participant and was supplied without curation.

V is shortened by 0 bases, J by 2 bases, and the region joining them spans 8 bases. Taken from cysteine to phenylalanine, the CDR3 has 15 residues. The read is trimmed to its CDR3 DNA, 45 bases read in frame from base 1. CDR1 is given as ENHRY and CDR2 as SYGVKD, both from the germline V gene. The TCR was taken from a man aged 55 to 69 with acute or convalescent COVID-19. The chain employs TRBV10-3 and TRBJ2-1; a tentative D match to TRBD2 spans 6 bases. Sequenced sample: peripheral blood. CDR3 reads: CAISESIAAYNEQFF. Read as DNA, the sequence is TGTGCCATCAGTGAGTCGATAGCGGCCTACAATGAGCAGTTCTTC.